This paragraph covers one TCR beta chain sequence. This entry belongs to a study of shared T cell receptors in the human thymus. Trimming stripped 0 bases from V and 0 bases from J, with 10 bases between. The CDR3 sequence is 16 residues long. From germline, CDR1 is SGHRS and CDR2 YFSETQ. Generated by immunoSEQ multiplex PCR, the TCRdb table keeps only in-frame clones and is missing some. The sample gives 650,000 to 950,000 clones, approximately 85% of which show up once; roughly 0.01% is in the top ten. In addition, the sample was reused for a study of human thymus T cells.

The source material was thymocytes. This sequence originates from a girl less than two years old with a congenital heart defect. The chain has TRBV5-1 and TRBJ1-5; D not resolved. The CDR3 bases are TGCGCCAGCAGCTTGGCCGCCCGGGTTAGCAATCAGCCCCAGCATTTT. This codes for CASSLAARVSNQPQHF.